This T cell receptor beta chain stems from a study of blood T cell repertoires in COVID-19. Looking at the study overall: Material from acute and convalescent COVID-19 was sourced from the United States, Italy and Spain.

Method: immunoSEQ multiplex PCR; TCRdb's copy keeps in-frame clones and lacks some. The repertoire includes roughly 240,000 clones, 70% to 90% of them detected once, and 2.5% sits in the top ten. The sequence came from a middle-aged woman with acute COVID-19. Sequencing was done on a sample of PBMCs or T cells enriched from blood (not recorded which).

The CDR3: CASSPNGQNGYTF. The CDR3 DNA follows: TGTGCCAGCTCACCCAACGGACAGAATGGCTACACCTTC. The chain joins TRBV18 to TRBJ1-2; D is possibly TRBD1 (6 bases). Germline V lookup: CDR1 KGHSH, CDR2 LQKENI. V gave up 3 bases and J gave up 6 bases, with 11 bases separating them. CDR3 length: 13 amino acids.